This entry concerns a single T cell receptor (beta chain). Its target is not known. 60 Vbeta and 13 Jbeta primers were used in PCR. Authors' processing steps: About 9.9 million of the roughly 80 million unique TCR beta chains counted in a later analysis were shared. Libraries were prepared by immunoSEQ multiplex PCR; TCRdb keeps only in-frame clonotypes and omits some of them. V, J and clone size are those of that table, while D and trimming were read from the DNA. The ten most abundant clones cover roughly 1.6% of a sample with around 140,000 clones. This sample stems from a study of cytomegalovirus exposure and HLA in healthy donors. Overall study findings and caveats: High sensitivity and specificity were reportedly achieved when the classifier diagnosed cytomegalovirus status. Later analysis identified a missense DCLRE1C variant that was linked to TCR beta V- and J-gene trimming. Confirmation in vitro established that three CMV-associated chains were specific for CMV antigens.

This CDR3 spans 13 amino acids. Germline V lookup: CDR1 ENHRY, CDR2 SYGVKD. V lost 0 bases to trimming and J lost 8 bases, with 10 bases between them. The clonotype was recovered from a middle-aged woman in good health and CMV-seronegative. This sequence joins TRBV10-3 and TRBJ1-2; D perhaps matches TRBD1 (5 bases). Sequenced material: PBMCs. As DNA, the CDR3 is TGTGCCATCAGTGAGTCGGGGCCGGAGGGCTACACCTTC. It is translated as CAISESGPEGYTF.